The sequence of this T cell receptor beta chain was determined in a study of T cells expressing NK-cell markers (dated by TCRdb to about 2020). For context, the study as a whole: Three sorted T-cell subsets (CD3+CD56+NKG2C+, CD3+CD56+NKG2C- and CD3+CD56-NKG2C+) from seven to nine donors had their TCR beta-chain repertoires profiled. All eight donors whose samples were sequenced were randomly selected healthy volunteers, three of them men and five women. Illumina HiSeq 2000/2500, MiSeq or NextSeq was used to sequence libraries as 2 x 150 bp reads. Seven of the eight sequenced donors were HCMV-seropositive and one was HCMV-seronegative.

Here is what the overall study found, with its caveats: In six donors, the dominant CD3+CD56+NKG2C+ clonotypes ranked among the top 10 CD8+ clonotypes, making up roughly 1.0-7.0% of CD8+ T cells. It remained unclear whether the expanded NKG2C-expressing T cell clones were specific for HCMV antigens. Those dominant clonotypes were again the most abundant among CD3+CD56-NKG2C+ cells in several donors, at about 28.3-60.1%.

The reads were generated on an Illumina HiSeq 2000. TCR beta cDNA libraries were prepared using 5'RACE template switching, which introduced a universal primer site and unique molecular identifiers. cDNA synthesis was primed from the TCR beta constant segment and was followed by two successive PCR amplification steps. The original methods were these. MIGEC handled demultiplexing of the reads and grouping by UMI, while MiTCR was used to assemble and quantify clonotypes. To exclude erroneous sequences, any TCR cDNA sequence not supported by at least two reads was discarded. The tcR package was used for downstream repertoire analysis, and clonotypes were matched across fractions by CDR3 nucleotide sequence plus V segment. VDJmatch was used to annotate antigen specificity against VDJdb, with one amino acid substitution in CDR3 allowed. TCRdb reprocessed the public reads and reports one entry per CDR3 protein sequence, without DNA. The authors' filters were not applied to this entry. This specimen's table enumerates 450,000 to 600,000 distinct CDR3 sequences. Of the sample, about 3.6% is held by the ten largest clones.

To determine HCMV serostatus, a commercial ELISA kit was used to detect HCMV-specific IgG in serum. Ficoll density gradient centrifugation was used to isolate peripheral blood mononuclear cells from blood. Regarding this clonotype: Its antigen specificity is not known.

The TCR was taken from a man younger than 35 in good health. Donor details come from another sample of the same person, matched by shared clones. Sequenced: blood T cells: a sorted CD56 or NKG2C T cell subset, CD4+ or CD8+ T cells, or bulk PBMC T cells (not recorded which).

The CDR3 here reads CASSRRTVGLETQYF. This chain joins TRBV11-2 to TRBJ2-5; the TCRdb call, TRBD1, lacks DNA for checking. Sequences SGHAT (CDR1) and FQNNGV (CDR2) are obtained from the germline V gene. From cysteine to phenylalanine, the CDR3 is 15 amino acids long. The DNA sequence is not available.